The 27 T cell receptor beta chains below all came from one sample that was sequenced in a study of T cells in Graves' hyperthyroidism and ophthalmopathy. It was RNA transcripts that yielded the amplified TCR beta CDR3 regions. First-round RT-PCR of the TCR CDR3 relied on the HTBI primer set. TCRdb analysed the multiplex PCR reads with MiXCR anew, one entry per CDR3 protein. The sample records some 700,000 distinct CDR3 sequences, 15% to 20% being singletons. Sequences were obtained from blood. The receptor set was obtained from a man aged 45-65 years with Graves' hyperthyroidism.

The rearrangement links TRBV3-1 to TRBJ1-6, with no clear D. Trimming left V 1 base short and J 7 bases short, with 8 bases between. The V gene's germline CDR1 is LGHDT and CDR2 YNNKEL (reference sequence). This CDR3 comprises 14 residues. CDR3 bases: TGTGCCAGCAGCCAAGGGGGAGGAAATTCACCCCTCCACTTT. Protein product: CASSQGGGNSPLHF.

The chain has TRBV4-1 and TRBJ2-3, with 8 bases that match TRBD2. The junction had 12 bases not matched to a gene; V was cut back by 2 bases and J by 5 bases. This CDR3 is 17 amino acids long. CDR1 and CDR2 (germline): MGHRA, YSYEKL. The DNA of the CDR3 is TGCGCCAGCAGCCAACCTACCGGGAGGGCCAAGAAAGATACGCAGTATTTT. Translating gives CASSQPTGRAKKDTQYF.

To note about this clonotype: No conserved phenylalanine or tryptophan ends this CDR3, so it is likely a read error. The J gene is TRBJ2-1, the V gene TRBV7-2, with D hard to call. Germline V CDR1 and CDR2: SGHTA, FQGNSA. V was trimmed by 1 base and J by 1 base, leaving 5 bases between them. CDR3 length equals 14 residues. CDR3 DNA: TGTGCCAGCAGCTTAGAAGGTTCCTACAATGAGCAGTTCTGC. The encoded protein is CASSLEGSYNEQFC.

This clonotype was found a few times. The V gene is TRBV20-1, the J gene TRBJ1-4; D gene uncertain. In germline, CDR1 is DFQATT, CDR2 SNEGSKA (reference sequence). The V and J ends lost 0 bases and 0 bases respectively, with 8 bases between them. This CDR3 is 15 amino acids long. The CDR3: CSARESASTNEKLFF. The CDR3 region has the DNA TGCAGTGCTAGAGAGTCGGCTTCAACTAATGAAAAACTGTTTTTT.

This clonotype has more than one count but fewer than ten. This rearrangement joins TRBV5-6 to TRBJ2-7, with 7 bases lining up with TRBD1. Per the germline V gene, CDR1 is SGHDT and CDR2 is YYEEEE. V was clipped by 3 bases and J by 6 bases; unmatched bases: 6. The CDR3 is made up of 13 amino acids. As DNA, the CDR3 is TGTGCCAGCAGCTATACGACAGGGAGCGAGCAGTACTTC. This gives the protein CASSYTTGSEQYF.

Worth noting for this clonotype: One base away lies a much larger clone, so this may be a sequencing read error. The chain links TRBV10-3 to TRBJ2-2, with 7 bases that match TRBD2. Germline lookup yields CDR1 ENHRY and CDR2 SYGVKD. CDR3 size: 16 residues. The chain's CDR3 is CAISESSGTNTGQLFF. The CDR3 bases are TGTGCCATCAGTGAGTCCAGCGGGACGAACACCGGGCAGCTGTTTTTT.

This clonotype was found a few times. CDR3 sequence: CSGEGDTVAEAFF. CDR3 sequence (DNA): TGCAGCGGAGAGGGGGACACCGTTGCGGAAGCTTTCTTT. The gene calls are TRBV29-1 and TRBJ1-1; weak D call: TRBD1 (6 bases). The CDR3 contains 13 residues. The V gene's germline CDR1 is SQVTM and CDR2 ANQGSEA. Trimming took 7 bases from V and 8 from J, leaving 20 bases between them. The whole variable domain, filled in from reference TRBV29-1 and TRBJ1-1, reads SAVISQKPSRDICQRGTSLTIQCQVDSQVTMMFWYRQQPGQSLTLIATANQGSEATYESGFVIDKFPISRPNLTFSTLTVSNMSPEDSSIYLCSGEGDTVAEAFFGQGTRLTVV.

This clonotype has a count of ten or more. The genes are TRBV12-3 or TRBV12-4 and TRBJ2-3; D unclear. CDR3 length: 14 amino acids. Trimming pared 0 bases from V and 3 bases from J, leaving 7 bases between. CDR3 DNA: TGTGCCAGCAGTTTAGCGGCAGAGACAGATACGCAGTATTTT. As protein: CASSLAAETDTQYF.

The chain is built from TRBV28 and TRBJ2-7, with a tentative D call TRBD1 (7 bases). The germline CDR1 and CDR2 sequences are MDHEN and SYDVKM. The length of the CDR3 is 15 residues. The V and J ends lost 5 bases and 4 bases respectively, with 18 bases between them. CDR3 loop: CASSPPEEGAYEQYF. The CDR3 coding sequence is TGTGCCAGCAGTCCACCCGAGGAGGGGGCATACGAGCAGTACTTC.

The chain employs TRBV11-2 and TRBJ1-1, with 8 bases fitting TRBD1. This CDR3 region has 16 residues. Germline V CDR1 and CDR2: SGHAT, FQNNGV. Germline trimming cut 5 bases from V and 1 base from J; bases unmatched to any gene: 9. For the CDR3, the DNA is TGTGCCAGCAGCCGAGGGACAGGCCAGCAGAACACTGAAGCTTTCTTT. Its protein product is CASSRGTGQQNTEAFF.

This clonotype has only a few counts. This sequence joins TRBV10-1 and TRBJ2-2; 9 bases are shared with TRBD1. CDR1 and CDR2 from the germline V gene are WNHNN and SYGVQD (reference sequence). Unmatched junction bases numbered 7, after V lost 5 bases and J lost 0 bases. The CDR3 is 17 residues long. Here the CDR3 reads CASSPGTGYSNTGELFF. The CDR3 DNA is TGCGCCAGCAGTCCCGGGACAGGGTATTCGAACACCGGGGAGCTGTTTTTT.

This clonotype showed up many times. The rearrangement links TRBV2 to TRBJ2-2, with 7 bases lining up with TRBD1. The V gene's germline CDR1 is SNHLY and CDR2 FYNNEI. The CDR3 has 16 amino acids. V lost 5 bases to trimming and J lost 2 bases; unmatched junction nucleotides: 8. The CDR3 reads CASSLGQLINTGELFF. CDR3 bases: TGTGCCAGCAGTTTGGGACAGCTTATCAACACCGGGGAGCTGTTTTTT.

The genes are TRBV12-3 or TRBV12-4 and TRBJ1-4; 12 bases match TRBD1. V shed 6 bases and J 5 bases; nucleotides not matched to a gene: 7. There are 16 residues in the CDR3. DNA for the CDR3: TGTGCCAGCAGGGGGACAGGGGGCCTCGGGAATGAAAAACTGTTTTTT. This gives the protein CASRGTGGLGNEKLFF.

At least ten counts were recorded for this clonotype. The CDR3 DNA follows: TGTGCCAGCAGTGAAGCGGCGAGCTCCTATAATTCACCCCTCCACTTT. Translating gives CASSEAASSYNSPLHF. The V call is TRBV6-1, the J call TRBJ1-6; D not resolved. V was clipped by 0 bases and J by 0 bases, with 6 bases between them. Germline V gene lookup returns CDR1 MNHNS and CDR2 SASEGT. The CDR3 has 16 residues.

This clonotype was counted a few times. The chain joins TRBV28 to TRBJ1-4, with 9 bases fitting TRBD1. The CDR3 runs to 15 residues. Germline V CDR1 and CDR2: MDHEN, SYDVKM. J lost 8 bases, V lost 6 bases, and 10 bases had no gene match. The CDR3 region is CASSVGTGLQEKLFF. The CDR3 DNA follows: TGTGCCAGCAGCGTCGGGACAGGGTTACAGGAAAAACTGTTTTTT.

This clonotype came up many times. V gene TRBV10-3 combines with J gene TRBJ1-1; D is ambiguous. The germline V gene has CDR1 ENHRY and CDR2 SYGVKD. Trimming shortened V by 5 bases and J by 0 bases, and 7 bases separated the two germline ends. This CDR3 region has 13 residues. The CDR3 reads CAISLMMNTEAFF. The CDR3, as DNA: TGTGCCATCAGTCTGATGATGAACACTGAAGCTTTCTTT.

This clonotype has a handful of counts. The chain recombines TRBV29-1 with TRBJ1-1; 7 bases line up with TRBD1. CDR1 SQVTM and CDR2 ANQGSEA come from the germline V gene. V gave up 7 bases and J gave up 2 bases; unmatched junction bases: 7. The CDR3 extends over 13 amino acids. CDR3 amino acids: CSGVGQLNTEAFF. CDR3 DNA: TGCAGCGGAGTGGGACAGCTAAACACTGAAGCTTTCTTT.

This rearrangement joins TRBV12-3 or TRBV12-4 to TRBJ2-2, with 11 bases identical to TRBD2. The CDR3 consists of 16 residues. The J segment lost 3 bases and the V segment lost 5 bases, leaving 5 bases of the junction unmatched. The CDR3 region is CASSAPGLADTGELFF. In DNA, the CDR3 is TGTGCCAGCAGTGCTCCGGGACTAGCGGACACCGGGGAGCTGTTTTTT.

This clonotype was seen at least ten times. The chain joins TRBV7-2 to TRBJ2-3; TRBD2 agrees at 14 bases. V shed 3 bases and J 7 bases; nucleotides not matched to a gene: 12. The germline V gene has CDR1 SGHTA and CDR2 FQGNSA. The CDR3 is 18 residues long. CDR3 loop: CASSFAGTSGGWTNTQYF. The CDR3, as DNA: TGTGCCAGCAGCTTCGCAGGGACTAGCGGGGGTTGGACCAATACGCAGTATTTT.

The sample holds many counts of this clonotype. The V and J genes are TRBV27 and TRBJ1-2; 10 bases fit TRBD1. V shed 3 bases, J shed 7 bases, and the junction held 2 bases outside the gene matches. CDR1 and CDR2 from the germline V gene are MNHEY and SMNVEV (reference sequence). CDR3 length: 13 amino acids. The CDR3 region is CASSLGQGSGYTF. Here the CDR3 DNA reads TGTGCCAGCAGTTTGGGACAGGGGTCTGGCTACACCTTC.

CDR3 nucleotide sequence: TGTGCCAGTATTTACACTAGCGGCCTGGGGAATGAGCAGTTCTTC. It codes for CASIYTSGLGNEQFF. The J gene is TRBJ2-1, the V gene TRBV19, with 8 bases lining up with TRBD2. The germline V gene encodes CDR1 LNHDA and CDR2 SQIVND (reference sequence). This CDR3 spans 15 amino acids. Trimming removed 7 bases from V and 7 bases from J; junction bases left unmatched: 12.

This clonotype was recorded many times. V and J are TRBV11-2 and TRBJ2-1; D is uncertain. The ends were cut back, 2 bases at V and 12 bases at J, with 11 bases in the middle. This CDR3 comprises 12 residues. Germline loops: CDR1 SGHAT, CDR2 FQNNGV. CDR3 sequence: CASSLRVGVQFF. DNA of the CDR3: TGTGCCAGCAGCTTAAGAGTTGGGGTGCAGTTCTTC.

The J gene is TRBJ2-7, the V gene TRBV28; perhaps TRBD1 as D (5 bases). The CDR3 runs to 15 residues. Germline CDR1 and CDR2: MDHEN and SYDVKM. Trimming stripped 7 bases from V and 1 base from J, with 17 bases between. The CDR3 DNA sequence: TGTGCCAGCACCATCGCGGACACGACTTCCTACGAGCAGTACTTC. It translates to CASTIADTTSYEQYF.

The V call is TRBV28, the J call TRBJ2-7, with 9 nucleotides matching TRBD2. The ends lost 1 base at V and 1 base at J; junction bases unmatched: 8. The germline gives CDR1 MDHEN, CDR2 SYDVKM. The CDR3 covers 17 residues. The CDR3 spells CASSLLGSGRRSYEQYF. CDR3 sequence (DNA): TGTGCCAGCAGTTTATTGGGTAGCGGGAGAAGGTCCTACGAGCAGTACTTC. The complete variable domain, with remaining parts taken from reference TRBV28 and TRBJ2-7, reads DVKVTQSSRYLVKRTGEKVFLECVQDMDHENMFWYRQDPGLGLRLIYFSYDVKMKEKGDIPEGYSVSREKKERFSLILESASTNQTSMYLCASSLLGSGRRSYEQYFGPGTRLTVT.

The V and J genes are TRBV3-1 and TRBJ2-1, with D maybe TRBD2 (6 bases). The CDR3 covers 16 residues. CDR1 is LGHDT, CDR2 YNNKEL, per germline (reference sequence). The V end was cut by 0 bases, the J end by 2 bases, with 11 bases between. The CDR3 bases are TGTGCCAGCAGCCAAGATCTAGCGAGGACCTACAATGAGCAGTTCTTC. Translated, it gives CASSQDLARTYNEQFF.

V and J are TRBV6-1 and TRBJ1-1; unclear D gene. Germline CDR1 and CDR2: MNHNS and SASEGT. Trimming removed 4 bases from V and 4 bases from J, with 13 bases in between. The CDR3 sequence is 14 residues long. CDR3 residues: CASSVRIAGTEAFF. CDR3 coding DNA: TGTGCCAGCAGTGTTCGGATTGCGGGCACTGAAGCTTTCTTT.

The sample holds many counts of this clonotype. The rearrangement links TRBV20-1 to TRBJ2-7; 10 bases line up with TRBD2. The CDR3 runs 14 residues. The ends lost 0 bases at V and 7 bases at J; junction bases unmatched: 6. From germline, CDR1 is DFQATT and CDR2 SNEGSKA (reference sequence). This CDR3 reads CSARDLRLAGEQYF. CDR3 nucleotide sequence: TGCAGTGCTAGAGATCTGCGACTAGCGGGTGAGCAGTACTTC.